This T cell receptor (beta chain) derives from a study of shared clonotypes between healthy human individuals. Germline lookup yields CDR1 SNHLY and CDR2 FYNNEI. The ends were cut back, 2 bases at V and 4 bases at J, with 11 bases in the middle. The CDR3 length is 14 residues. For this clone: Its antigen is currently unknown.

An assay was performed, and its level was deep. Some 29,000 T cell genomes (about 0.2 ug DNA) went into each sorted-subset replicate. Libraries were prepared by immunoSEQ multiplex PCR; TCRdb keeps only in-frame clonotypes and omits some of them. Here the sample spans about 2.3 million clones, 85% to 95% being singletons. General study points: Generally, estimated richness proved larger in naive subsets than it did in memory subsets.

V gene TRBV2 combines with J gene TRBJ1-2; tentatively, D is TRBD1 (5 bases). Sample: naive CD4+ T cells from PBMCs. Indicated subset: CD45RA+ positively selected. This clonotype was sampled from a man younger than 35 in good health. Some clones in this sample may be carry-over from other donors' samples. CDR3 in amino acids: CASSERRGTYGYTF. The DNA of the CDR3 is TGTGCCAGCAGTGAAAGGAGGGGCACCTATGGCTACACCTTC.